A selection of T cell receptor beta chains follows, all from one sample in a study of blood T cells in healthy people across ages. From the 5' RACE reads, TCRdb called clonotypes with MiXCR, one entry per CDR3 protein. The sample lists roughly 800,000 distinct CDR3 sequences; 58% were seen once. Material for sequencing was blood. The receptors derive from a man in his thirties or forties in good health. Both conserved end residues are part of each CDR3. A D gene is named only where the DNA matches it firmly. The size entry is marked missing in some rows and otherwise reads once, few, many or a size class.

d_gene: TRBD2
v_gene: TRBV13
abundance: -
j_gene: TRBJ2-5
CDR3aa: CAGSSMSGGPRETQYF
CDR3nt: TGTGCCGGCAGCTCTATGAGCGGGGGGCCGAGGGAGACCCAGTACTTC

d_gene: TRBD2
v_gene: TRBV20-1
abundance: -
j_gene: TRBJ2-3
CDR3aa: CSARGDASGGTSTDTQYF
CDR3nt: TGCAGTGCTAGAGGGGATGCTAGCGGGGGGACCAGCACAGATACGCAGTATTTT

d_gene: TRBD2
v_gene: TRBV7-2
abundance: once
j_gene: TRBJ2-3
CDR3aa: CASRPPGLATTDTQYF
CDR3nt: TGTGCCAGCAGACCTCCGGGACTAGCTACCACAGATACGCAGTATTTT

d_gene: -
v_gene: TRBV7-9
abundance: few
j_gene: TRBJ1-2
CDR3aa: CASSLGLNDGYTF
CDR3nt: TGTGCCAGCAGCTTAGGGTTGAACGATGGCTACACCTTC

d_gene: TRBD1
v_gene: TRBV12-3/TRBV12-4
abundance: -
j_gene: TRBJ2-3
CDR3aa: CASSPGQGNYLTDTQYF
CDR3nt: TGTGCCAGCAGTCCCGGACAGGGGAATTATCTCACAGATACGCAGTATTTT

d_gene: -
v_gene: TRBV7-2
abundance: -
j_gene: TRBJ1-4
CDR3aa: CASSQGPTRGKLFF
CDR3nt: TGTGCCAGCAGCCAGGGCCCCACTCGGGGAAAACTGTTTTTT

d_gene: -
v_gene: TRBV7-2
abundance: -
j_gene: TRBJ2-3
CDR3aa: CASSLRTNLGVSTDTQYF
CDR3nt: TGTGCCAGCAGCTTGAGGACAAACTTGGGGGTTAGCACAGATACGCAGTATTTT

d_gene: -
v_gene: TRBV7-3
abundance: few
j_gene: TRBJ2-1
CDR3aa: CASSPRTDLTGQFF
CDR3nt: TGTGCCAGCAGCCCCCGGACAGACCTTACGGGGCAGTTCTTC

d_gene: TRBD1
v_gene: TRBV7-2
abundance: -
j_gene: TRBJ2-1
CDR3aa: CASSFGQGGSYEQFF
CDR3nt: TGTGCCAGCAGCTTCGGACAGGGAGGCTCCTACGAGCAGTTCTTC

d_gene: -
v_gene: TRBV5-1
abundance: -
j_gene: TRBJ2-5
CDR3aa: CASRGIQETQYF
CDR3nt: TGCGCCAGCAGAGGAATCCAAGAGACCCAGTACTTC

d_gene: -
v_gene: TRBV5-6
abundance: -
j_gene: TRBJ2-3
CDR3aa: CASSGIAASTDTQYF
CDR3nt: TGTGCCAGCAGCGGGATAGCGGCTAGCACAGATACGCAGTATTTT

d_gene: -
v_gene: TRBV7-2
abundance: -
j_gene: TRBJ2-5
CDR3aa: CASSPGVAWAEETQYF
CDR3nt: TGTGCCAGCAGCCCCGGAGTCGCGTGGGCGGAGGAGACCCAGTACTTC

d_gene: TRBD2
v_gene: TRBV7-2
abundance: -
j_gene: TRBJ2-3
CDR3aa: CASSWRGGESTDTQYF
CDR3nt: TGTGCCAGCAGCTGGCGCGGGGGGGAGAGCACAGATACGCAGTATTTT

d_gene: TRBD1
v_gene: TRBV10-3
abundance: -
j_gene: TRBJ2-2
CDR3aa: CAISDPDRGNAGELFF
CDR3nt: TGTGCCATCAGTGACCCAGACAGGGGGAACGCCGGGGAGCTGTTTTTT

d_gene: -
v_gene: TRBV6-1
abundance: -
j_gene: TRBJ2-7
CDR3aa: CASSTGASTVYEQYF
CDR3nt: TGTGCCAGCAGTACGGGTGCTTCGACCGTCTACGAGCAGTACTTC

d_gene: TRBD1
v_gene: TRBV6-6
abundance: -
j_gene: TRBJ2-7
CDR3aa: CASSQPGGQGYYEQYF
CDR3nt: TGTGCCAGCAGTCAACCGGGGGGACAGGGCTACTACGAGCAGTACTTC

d_gene: -
v_gene: TRBV4-3
abundance: -
j_gene: TRBJ1-2
CDR3aa: CASSQDRGAFYGYTF
CDR3nt: TGCGCCAGCAGCCAAGATCGTGGTGCCTTCTATGGCTACACCTTC

d_gene: TRBD2
v_gene: TRBV27
abundance: -
j_gene: TRBJ2-1
CDR3aa: CASSSPGLAGGLSYNEQFF
CDR3nt: TGTGCCAGCAGTAGCCCGGGACTAGCGGGAGGGTTGTCCTACAATGAGCAGTTCTTC

d_gene: -
v_gene: TRBV7-2
abundance: -
j_gene: TRBJ1-1
CDR3aa: CASSFLSGNTETFF
CDR3nt: TGTGCCAGCAGCTTCCTATCTGGTAACACTGAAACTTTCTTT

d_gene: -
v_gene: TRBV7-2
abundance: -
j_gene: TRBJ2-5
CDR3aa: CASSAGFRETQYF
CDR3nt: TGTGCCAGCAGCGCCGGCTTTCGGGAGACCCAGTACTTC

d_gene: -
v_gene: TRBV4-3
abundance: few
j_gene: TRBJ1-6
CDR3aa: CASSQGQFRGSPLHF
CDR3nt: TGCGCCAGCAGCCAAGGACAGTTTCGCGGTTCACCCCTCCACTTT

d_gene: -
v_gene: TRBV6-1
abundance: -
j_gene: TRBJ2-5
CDR3aa: CASRTDRRIQETQYF
CDR3nt: TGTGCCAGCAGGACCGACCGACGGATACAAGAGACCCAGTACTTC

d_gene: TRBD2
v_gene: TRBV28
abundance: -
j_gene: TRBJ2-1
CDR3aa: CASSPDLAGGPNEQFF
CDR3nt: TGTGCCAGCAGTCCCGACCTAGCGGGGGGGCCTAATGAGCAGTTCTTC

d_gene: TRBD1
v_gene: TRBV27
abundance: -
j_gene: TRBJ2-7
CDR3aa: CASSMTGFYEQYF
CDR3nt: TGTGCCAGCAGTATGACAGGGTTCTACGAGCAGTACTTC

d_gene: -
v_gene: TRBV7-2
abundance: -
j_gene: TRBJ2-5
CDR3aa: CASSSIILFETQYF
CDR3nt: TGTGCCAGCAGCTCCATTATCCTGTTCGAGACCCAGTACTTC

d_gene: -
v_gene: TRBV7-2
abundance: -
j_gene: TRBJ2-3
CDR3aa: CASSYSLQDTQYF
CDR3nt: TGTGCCAGCAGCTACTCTCTTCAGGACACGCAGTATTTT

d_gene: -
v_gene: TRBV20-1
abundance: -
j_gene: TRBJ2-5
CDR3aa: CMAGATGEALETQYF
CDR3nt: TGCATGGCTGGGGCCACCGGTGAAGCCTTGGAGACCCAGTACTTC

d_gene: -
v_gene: TRBV7-9
abundance: few
j_gene: TRBJ2-4
CDR3aa: CASSGTGHPNRGIQYF
CDR3nt: TGTGCCAGCAGCGGTACGGGACACCCTAATCGGGGCATTCAGTACTTC

d_gene: -
v_gene: TRBV21-1
abundance: once
j_gene: TRBJ1-2
CDR3aa: CASSKGDRQAHYGYTF
CDR3nt: TGTGCCAGCAGCAAAGGGGACAGGCAGGCCCACTATGGTTACACCTTC

d_gene: TRBD2
v_gene: TRBV9
abundance: -
j_gene: TRBJ2-7
CDR3aa: CASSHEWGGEQYF
CDR3nt: TGTGCCAGCAGCCACGAGTGGGGGGGCGAGCAGTACTTC

d_gene: TRBD2
v_gene: TRBV4-2
abundance: -
j_gene: TRBJ2-5
CDR3aa: CASSQAPFGAGESGKYF
CDR3nt: TGTGCCAGCAGCCAAGCCCCCTTCGGAGCGGGAGAGTCGGGCAAGTACTTC

d_gene: -
v_gene: TRBV2
abundance: few
j_gene: TRBJ2-7
CDR3aa: CASASVLISYEQYF
CDR3nt: TGTGCCAGCGCCTCAGTATTGATCTCCTACGAGCAGTACTTC

d_gene: -
v_gene: TRBV7-3
abundance: -
j_gene: TRBJ2-1
CDR3aa: CASSLVTLGQQFF
CDR3nt: TGTGCCAGCAGCTTAGTAACACTGGGGCAGCAGTTCTTC

d_gene: -
v_gene: TRBV4-3
abundance: -
j_gene: TRBJ2-5
CDR3aa: CASSQDRLQQETQYF
CDR3nt: TGCGCCAGCAGCCAAGATAGACTCCAGCAAGAGACCCAGTACTTC

d_gene: -
v_gene: TRBV20-1
abundance: many
j_gene: TRBJ1-2
CDR3aa: CSAVKSGSLGYTF
CDR3nt: TGCAGTGCTGTAAAATCAGGGAGTCTAGGCTACACCTTC

d_gene: -
v_gene: TRBV6-5
abundance: -
j_gene: TRBJ2-5
CDR3aa: CASISPGQTQYF
CDR3nt: TGTGCCAGCATCTCTCCGGGGCAGACCCAGTACTTC

d_gene: -
v_gene: TRBV20-1
abundance: -
j_gene: TRBJ2-7
CDR3aa: CSARDFKLISFSEQYF
CDR3nt: TGCAGTGCTAGAGATTTCAAGCTGATTAGCTTTTCCGAGCAGTACTTC

d_gene: TRBD1
v_gene: TRBV18
abundance: -
j_gene: TRBJ1-2
CDR3aa: CASSLRTGDSDYGYTF
CDR3nt: TGTGCCAGCTCACTAAGAACAGGGGATAGCGACTATGGCTACACCTTC

d_gene: TRBD1
v_gene: TRBV7-2
abundance: few
j_gene: TRBJ2-5
CDR3aa: CASSFQDRGGEETQYF
CDR3nt: TGTGCCAGCAGCTTTCAGGACAGGGGTGGAGAAGAGACCCAGTACTTC

d_gene: -
v_gene: TRBV29-1
abundance: -
j_gene: TRBJ1-2
CDR3aa: CSAPGDLGEVGYTF
CDR3nt: TGCAGCGCCCCCGGGGACCTGGGAGAGGTTGGCTACACCTTC

d_gene: TRBD1
v_gene: TRBV20-1
abundance: -
j_gene: TRBJ2-7
CDR3aa: CSARSHDRVFGEQYF
CDR3nt: TGCAGTGCTAGATCGCATGACAGGGTGTTTGGGGAGCAGTACTTC

d_gene: TRBD1
v_gene: TRBV11-2
abundance: -
j_gene: TRBJ2-5
CDR3aa: CASSLGVQGKQETQYF
CDR3nt: TGTGCCAGCAGCTTAGGGGTACAGGGGAAACAAGAGACCCAGTACTTC